The 12 T cell receptor beta chains reported below all come from one sample, sequenced in a study of cytomegalovirus exposure and HLA in healthy donors. The primer mix had 60 Vbeta and 13 Jbeta primers. Assay used: immunoSEQ multiplex PCR; TCRdb lists only in-frame clones, some missing. The sample yields roughly 200,000 clones, approximately 12% seen once. The source material was PBMCs. Every receptor here comes from a man aged 50 or older in good health and CMV-seropositive.

This clone was picked up a small number of times. This chain connects TRBV29-1 to TRBJ1-2, with 8 bases aligning to TRBD1. V was clipped by 0 bases and J by 4 bases; unmatched bases: 4. Germline V CDR1 and CDR2: SQVTM, ANQGSEA. There are 14 residues in the CDR3. The CDR3 sequence: CSVEDNDRGYGYTF. CDR3 nucleotide sequence: TGCAGCGTTGAAGATAATGACAGGGGCTATGGCTACACCTTC.

This clone was detected only a few times. The rearrangement links TRBV6-1 to TRBJ1-6; unclear D gene. The germline gives CDR1 MNHNS, CDR2 SASEGT. This CDR3 region has 14 residues. V was shortened by 6 bases and J by 10 bases, with 16 bases between the two germline ends. The CDR3 sequence is CASRGAGEESPLHF. The CDR3 bases are TGTGCCAGCAGGGGAGCGGGAGAGGAATCACCCCTCCACTTT.

In this sample, this clone turned up a few times. The rearrangement links TRBV10-2 to TRBJ1-1, with unresolved D. The V gene's germline CDR1 is WSHSY and CDR2 SAAADI. The V end lost 0 bases, the J end lost 0 bases, and 8 bases lay between the germline ends. This CDR3 has 15 amino acids. CDR3 in amino acids: CASSESRQMNTEAFF. In nucleotides, the CDR3 is TGCGCCAGCAGTGAGTCGCGACAAATGAACACTGAAGCTTTCTTT.

The chain links TRBV5-1 to TRBJ1-1, with 8 bases aligning to TRBD1. The CDR3 covers 15 residues. Per germline, CDR1 SGHRS and CDR2 YFSETQ. V shed 3 bases, J shed 1 base, and the junction held 5 bases outside the gene matches. The CDR3 spells CASSSGQGKNTEAFF. The DNA for the CDR3 is TGCGCCAGCAGCTCTGGACAGGGCAAGAACACTGAAGCTTTCTTT.

CDR3 sequence reads: CASRYDGETNEKLFF. In DNA form, the CDR3 reads TGTGCCAGCAGATACGACGGAGAAACTAATGAAAAACTGTTTTTT. The V call is TRBV6-6, the J call TRBJ1-4; no firm D call. V gave up 6 bases and J gave up 1 base, with 12 bases separating them. Germline-derived CDR1 and CDR2 are MNHNY and SVGAGI (reference sequence). This CDR3 region has 15 residues.

This clone has only a few counts. The chain recombines TRBV7-3 with TRBJ2-2; 8 nucleotides align to TRBD1. Germline V gene data show CDR1 as SGHTA and CDR2 as FQGTGA. The CDR3 is made up of 14 amino acids. V lost 6 bases, J lost 5 bases, and 5 bases stayed unmatched. The CDR3 loop reads CASRHRQGTGELFF. In DNA, the CDR3 is TGTGCCAGCAGACACAGACAGGGGACCGGGGAGCTGTTTTTT.

This sequence joins TRBV6-6 and TRBJ2-1, with 8 nucleotides matching TRBD2. Germline values: CDR1 MNHNY, CDR2 SVGAGI (reference sequence). Trimming cost V 5 bases and J 7 bases; bases outside gene matches: 10. The CDR3 length is 15 residues. Here the CDR3 reads CASSARGGSVNEQFF. The CDR3 DNA follows: TGTGCCAGCAGTGCACGGGGGGGCAGTGTGAATGAGCAGTTCTTC.

The chain uses TRBV27 and TRBJ1-1, with 8 bases that match TRBD1. CDR1 and CDR2 (germline): MNHEY, SMNVEV (reference sequence). The CDR3 totals 13 residues. The junction had 7 bases not matched to a gene; V was cut back by 8 bases and J by 5 bases. CDR3 DNA sequence: TGTGCCAGCCTGACAGGGGAGGGTACTGAAGCTTTCTTT. It is translated as CASLTGEGTEAFF.

This clone has just a few counts. This rearrangement joins TRBV5-6 to TRBJ1-3; D remains ambiguous. Germline assignment: CDR1 SGHDT and CDR2 YYEEEE. Trimming pared 6 bases from V and 0 bases from J, leaving 10 bases between. The CDR3 contains 14 residues. The DNA of the CDR3 is TGTGCCAGCACCGCCGGGTACTCTGGAAACACCATATATTTT. Its protein is CASTAGYSGNTIYF.

V gene TRBV5-1 combines with J gene TRBJ2-3, with TRBD1 identical over 7 bases. Trimming cost V 4 bases and J 0 bases; bases outside gene matches: 2. This CDR3 region has 14 residues. CDR1 SGHRS and CDR2 YFSETQ come from the germline V gene. Here the CDR3 DNA reads TGCGCCAGCAGCACGGACAGGAGCACAGATACGCAGTATTTT. It translates to CASSTDRSTDTQYF.

This clone was seen a handful of times. The rearrangement links TRBV5-6 to TRBJ2-7; TRBD2 is a possible D gene (6 bases). Germline V gene sequence: CDR1 SGHDT, CDR2 YYEEEE. The V end lost 0 bases, the J end lost 4 bases, and 11 bases lay between the germline ends. The CDR3 extends over 14 amino acids. CDR3 DNA sequence: TGTGCCAGCAGCTTGGGGGCGGGGAATTACGAGCAGTACGTC. It codes for CASSLGAGNYEQYV.

V and J are TRBV7-2 and TRBJ1-1, with 9 bases identical to TRBD1. The germline V gene encodes CDR1 SGHTA and CDR2 FQGNSA. Trimming cost V 6 bases and J 1 base; bases outside gene matches: 9. This CDR3 comprises 16 residues. DNA for the CDR3: TGTGCCAGCAGGCCCGGGACAGGGATTCGGAACACTGAAGCTTTCTTT. Residues: CASRPGTGIRNTEAFF.